A selection of T cell receptor beta chains follows, all from one sample in a study of PD-L1 blockade in urothelial cancer. The data were produced by immunoSEQ multiplex PCR, yet TCRdb's version contains in-frame clones alone and is incomplete. The repertoire holds roughly 120,000 clones, with roughly 91% as singletons. Sequencing was performed on PBMCs, taken around atezolizumab (anti-PD-L1) treatment. These receptors were taken from a man in his sixties with urothelial cancer. CDR3s include the opening cysteine and the closing phenylalanine or tryptophan. A D gene is named only where the DNA matches it firmly. Rows may omit the clone size; those that give it use once, few, many or a size class.

j_call: TRBJ2-2
clone_size: -
d_call: -
v_call: TRBV6-6
cdr3_aa: CASTYPEQGNTGELFF
cdr3_nt: TGTGCCAGCACCTACCCCGAACAGGGGAACACCGGGGAGCTGTTTTTT

j_call: TRBJ2-3
clone_size: -
d_call: TRBD2
v_call: TRBV11-3
cdr3_aa: CASSLDSPSLAGGTDTQYF
cdr3_nt: TGTGCCAGCAGCTTAGATAGCCCCTCCCTAGCGGGGGGCACAGATACGCAGTATTTT

j_call: TRBJ2-5
clone_size: -
d_call: TRBD2
v_call: TRBV10-3
cdr3_aa: CATAGTSGLSETQYF
cdr3_nt: TGTGCCACCGCCGGGACTAGCGGCCTCTCAGAGACCCAGTACTTC

j_call: TRBJ1-1
clone_size: -
d_call: -
v_call: TRBV19
cdr3_aa: CASSLTLRNTEAFF
cdr3_nt: TGTGCCAGTAGTCTCACTCTGAGGAACACTGAAGCTTTCTTT

j_call: TRBJ2-7
clone_size: -
d_call: -
v_call: TRBV14
cdr3_aa: CASSQVGDSWQYF
cdr3_nt: TGTGCCAGCAGCCAGGTGGGTGACTCTTGGCAGTACTTC

j_call: TRBJ2-6
clone_size: -
d_call: TRBD2
v_call: TRBV9
cdr3_aa: CASSSRGAGGSGANVLTF
cdr3_nt: TGTGCCAGCAGCTCCAGGGGAGCGGGGGGCTCTGGGGCCAACGTCCTGACTTTC

j_call: TRBJ1-6
clone_size: -
d_call: -
v_call: TRBV28
cdr3_aa: CASSFRYSPLHF
cdr3_nt: TGTGCCAGCAGTTTTCGGTATTCACCCCTCCACTTT

j_call: TRBJ2-3
clone_size: -
d_call: TRBD2
v_call: TRBV7-8
cdr3_aa: CASSGTSGSYTQYF
cdr3_nt: TGTGCCAGCAGCGGGACTAGCGGGTCCTATACGCAGTATTTT

j_call: TRBJ2-4
clone_size: -
d_call: TRBD2
v_call: TRBV6-5
cdr3_aa: CASSSGGAKNIQYF
cdr3_nt: TGTGCCAGCAGCTCGGGGGGGGCCAAAAACATTCAGTACTTC

j_call: TRBJ2-7
clone_size: once
d_call: TRBD2
v_call: TRBV5-1
cdr3_aa: CASSSGTSGRSYEQYF
cdr3_nt: TGCGCCAGCAGCTCCGGGACTAGCGGGAGGTCCTACGAGCAGTACTTC

j_call: TRBJ2-7
clone_size: -
d_call: TRBD1
v_call: TRBV2
cdr3_aa: CASSERDRGPSYEQYF
cdr3_nt: TGTGCCAGCAGTGAGCGGGACAGGGGGCCCTCCTACGAGCAGTACTTC

j_call: TRBJ1-2
clone_size: -
d_call: TRBD1
v_call: TRBV27
cdr3_aa: CASSFQGGNYGYTF
cdr3_nt: TGTGCCAGCAGTTTTCAAGGGGGCAACTATGGCTACACCTTC

j_call: TRBJ1-1
clone_size: -
d_call: -
v_call: TRBV4-3
cdr3_aa: CASSQAQGYTEAFF
cdr3_nt: TGCGCCAGCAGCCAAGCACAGGGATACACTGAAGCTTTCTTT

j_call: TRBJ1-3
clone_size: -
d_call: TRBD1
v_call: TRBV28
cdr3_aa: CASSEGQGLSGNTIYF
cdr3_nt: TGTGCCAGCAGTGAAGGACAGGGTCTCTCTGGAAACACCATATATTTT

j_call: TRBJ2-7
clone_size: -
d_call: TRBD1
v_call: TRBV19
cdr3_aa: CASSRGQGEEEQYF
cdr3_nt: TGTGCCAGTAGTAGGGGACAGGGTGAAGAAGAGCAGTACTTC

j_call: TRBJ1-1
clone_size: -
d_call: -
v_call: TRBV7-2
cdr3_aa: CASSLAGGAREAFF
cdr3_nt: TGTGCCAGCAGCTTAGCGGGAGGGGCCCGGGAAGCTTTCTTT

j_call: TRBJ1-5
clone_size: once
d_call: TRBD1
v_call: TRBV6-1
cdr3_aa: CASSAGTGSGNQPQHF
cdr3_nt: TGTGCCAGCAGTGCCGGGACAGGGTCGGGCAATCAGCCCCAGCATTTT

j_call: TRBJ2-3
clone_size: -
d_call: -
v_call: TRBV23-1
cdr3_aa: CAIPPAWGLPGTDTQYF
cdr3_nt: TGCGCCATCCCCCCGGCCTGGGGACTCCCGGGGACAGATACGCAGTATTTT

j_call: TRBJ2-5
clone_size: -
d_call: -
v_call: TRBV30
cdr3_aa: CAWSDLGGTQETQYF
cdr3_nt: TGTGCCTGGAGTGACTTGGGGGGGACACAAGAGACCCAGTACTTC

j_call: TRBJ2-7
clone_size: few
d_call: TRBD1
v_call: TRBV18
cdr3_aa: CASSPVGQAGSYEQYF
cdr3_nt: TGTGCCAGCTCACCAGTCGGACAGGCCGGCTCCTACGAGCAGTACTTC

j_call: TRBJ1-1
clone_size: -
d_call: -
v_call: TRBV6-5
cdr3_aa: CASSYLGGGTEAFF
cdr3_nt: TGTGCCAGCAGTTACCTTGGCGGAGGGACTGAAGCTTTCTTT

j_call: TRBJ1-1
clone_size: -
d_call: -
v_call: TRBV28
cdr3_aa: CASKPPSVGDTEAFF
cdr3_nt: TGTGCCAGCAAGCCTCCGTCTGTGGGCGACACTGAAGCTTTCTTT

j_call: TRBJ2-5
clone_size: -
d_call: -
v_call: TRBV2
cdr3_aa: CASSGGQTLLYF
cdr3_nt: TGTGCCAGCAGTGGGGGACAAACCCTCCTCTACTTC

j_call: TRBJ2-1
clone_size: -
d_call: TRBD2
v_call: TRBV7-9
cdr3_aa: CASSPGGGLAGVEQFF
cdr3_nt: TGTGCCAGCAGCCCTGGAGGGGGACTAGCGGGAGTTGAGCAGTTCTTC

j_call: TRBJ2-7
clone_size: once
d_call: -
v_call: TRBV5-1
cdr3_aa: CASSSYYEQYF
cdr3_nt: TGCGCCAGCAGCTCCTACTACGAGCAGTACTTC

j_call: TRBJ1-5
clone_size: -
d_call: -
v_call: TRBV19
cdr3_aa: CASRNRWGGNQPQHF
cdr3_nt: TGTGCCAGTAGAAACCGTTGGGGGGGCAATCAGCCCCAGCATTTT

j_call: TRBJ1-1
clone_size: -
d_call: -
v_call: TRBV18
cdr3_aa: CASSPLIRGNTEAFF
cdr3_nt: TGTGCCAGCTCACCTTTGATCCGGGGGAACACTGAAGCTTTCTTT

j_call: TRBJ2-7
clone_size: -
d_call: TRBD1
v_call: TRBV11-2
cdr3_aa: CASSFYVAGQAYEQYF
cdr3_nt: TGTGCCAGCAGCTTTTATGTGGCGGGACAGGCTTACGAGCAGTACTTC

j_call: TRBJ1-3
clone_size: -
d_call: -
v_call: TRBV19
cdr3_aa: CASREFSAGSGNTIYF
cdr3_nt: TGTGCCAGTAGGGAGTTCTCGGCCGGCTCTGGAAACACCATATATTTT

j_call: TRBJ1-1
clone_size: -
d_call: -
v_call: TRBV10-3
cdr3_aa: CAISESRETNTEAFF
cdr3_nt: TGTGCCATCAGTGAGTCGCGGGAGACGAACACTGAAGCTTTCTTT

j_call: TRBJ2-2
clone_size: -
d_call: TRBD2
v_call: TRBV6-4
cdr3_aa: CASFGLAGGDGELFF
cdr3_nt: TGTGCCAGCTTTGGACTAGCGGGAGGGGACGGGGAGCTGTTTTTT

j_call: TRBJ2-7
clone_size: -
d_call: TRBD2
v_call: TRBV4-1
cdr3_aa: CASSQIAGAYEQYF
cdr3_nt: TGCGCCAGCAGCCAAATAGCGGGAGCCTACGAGCAGTACTTC

j_call: TRBJ2-3
clone_size: -
d_call: TRBD2
v_call: TRBV5-4
cdr3_aa: CASSLASGRTDTQYF
cdr3_nt: TGTGCCAGCAGCTTGGCTAGCGGGAGAACAGATACGCAGTATTTT

j_call: TRBJ2-5
clone_size: -
d_call: -
v_call: TRBV6-1
cdr3_aa: CASSPRWQETQYF
cdr3_nt: TGTGCCAGCAGCCCCCGGTGGCAAGAGACCCAGTACTTC

j_call: TRBJ2-2
clone_size: once
d_call: TRBD1
v_call: TRBV28
cdr3_aa: CASSYGQVVTGELFF
cdr3_nt: TGTGCCAGCAGTTATGGACAGGTGGTCACCGGGGAGCTGTTTTTT

j_call: TRBJ1-5
clone_size: -
d_call: -
v_call: TRBV4-2
cdr3_aa: CASSQDAQGYNQPQHF
cdr3_nt: TGTGCCAGCAGCCAAGATGCACAGGGCTACAATCAGCCCCAGCATTTT

j_call: TRBJ2-3
clone_size: -
d_call: TRBD2
v_call: TRBV5-8
cdr3_aa: CASSLGLAGGPGTDTQYF
cdr3_nt: TGTGCCAGCAGCTTGGGACTAGCGGGAGGGCCAGGGACAGATACGCAGTATTTT

j_call: TRBJ1-1
clone_size: -
d_call: -
v_call: TRBV19
cdr3_aa: CASRTRTATEAFF
cdr3_nt: TGTGCCAGTAGGACCCGGACAGCGACTGAAGCTTTCTTT

j_call: TRBJ1-1
clone_size: -
d_call: TRBD1
v_call: TRBV29-1
cdr3_aa: CSANHDRGTEAFF
cdr3_nt: TGCAGCGCGAATCACGACAGGGGTACTGAAGCTTTCTTT

j_call: TRBJ1-1
clone_size: -
d_call: -
v_call: TRBV10-2
cdr3_aa: CASRAQNTEAFF
cdr3_nt: TGCGCCAGCAGGGCCCAGAACACTGAAGCTTTCTTT

j_call: TRBJ2-7
clone_size: few
d_call: TRBD1
v_call: TRBV27
cdr3_aa: CASSLFGNRGYEQYF
cdr3_nt: TGTGCCAGCAGTTTGTTCGGTAACAGGGGCTACGAGCAGTACTTC